The 26 T cell receptor beta chains presented below share a single source sample, sequenced in a study of cytomegalovirus exposure and HLA in healthy donors. PCR amplification relied on 60 Vbeta primers (plus 13 Jbeta primers). Data came from immunoSEQ multiplex PCR; TCRdb stores just in-frame clones and leaves some out. The sample carries 180,000 or so clones, over 60% recorded once. Sample: PBMCs. Receptors were obtained from a man over 45 in good health and CMV-seropositive.

V gene TRBV10-2 combines with J gene TRBJ2-2; no clear D gene. Germline assignment: CDR1 WSHSY and CDR2 SAAADI. Trimming removed 5 bases at V and 1 base at J, with 8 bases between. There are 14 residues in the CDR3. DNA for the CDR3: TGCGCCAGCAGTCCCTCTAGGAACACCGGGGAGCTGTTTTTT. Residues: CASSPSRNTGELFF.

The chain employs TRBV2 and TRBJ1-2; the D is unclear. CDR1 and CDR2 from the germline V gene are SNHLY and FYNNEI. Trimming removed 5 bases from V and 3 bases from J, with 22 bases in between. This CDR3 region has 17 residues. The CDR3 is CASSSLTDLLTDYGYTF. As DNA, the CDR3 is TGTGCCAGCAGTTCCTTAACCGACTTACTTACTGACTATGGCTACACCTTC. Full variable domain (remainder filled in from reference TRBV2 and TRBJ1-2): EPEVTQTPSHQVTQMGQEVILRCVPISNHLYFYWYRQILGQKVEFLVSFYNNEISEKSEIFDDQFSVERPDGSNFTLKIRSTKLEDSAMYFCASSSLTDLLTDYGYTFGSGTRLTVV.

This chain joins TRBV27 and TRBJ2-7; 8 bases fit TRBD1. The V and J ends lost 4 bases and 0 bases, in that order; junction bases with no gene match: 2. CDR3 length: 14 residues. Germline CDR1 is MNHEY and CDR2 is SMNVEV (reference sequence). CDR3 amino acids: CASSSTGGSYEQYF. CDR3 sequence (DNA): TGTGCCAGCAGTTCTACAGGGGGCTCCTACGAGCAGTACTTC.

This chain uses TRBV27 with TRBJ2-5; 12 nucleotides line up with TRBD2. The V gene's germline CDR1 is MNHEY and CDR2 SMNVEV (reference sequence). The CDR3 is 16 amino acids. Trimming at V came to 3 bases and at J to 2 bases, leaving 4 bases not matched to a gene. CDR3 sequence reads: CASSLRLAGGQETQYF. In nucleotides, the CDR3 is TGTGCCAGCAGTTTGAGGCTAGCGGGGGGGCAAGAGACCCAGTACTTC.

The chain carries TRBV19 and TRBJ1-4; D is perhaps TRBD1 (5 bases). Germline V gives CDR1 LNHDA, CDR2 SQIVND (reference sequence). The CDR3 totals 14 residues. Trimming removed 6 bases at V and 3 bases at J, with 11 bases between. The CDR3 region is CASSNRRPNEKLFF. In nucleotides, the CDR3 is TGTGCCAGTAGCAACAGGCGACCTAATGAAAAACTGTTTTTT.

The chain joins TRBV28 to TRBJ1-1, with 9 bases that match TRBD1. V lost 11 bases, J lost 5 bases, and 9 bases stayed unmatched. CDR3 length equals 13 residues. Per germline, CDR1 MDHEN and CDR2 SYDVKM. CDR3 residues: CAAQGALGTEAFF. Here the CDR3 DNA reads TGTGCCGCACAGGGGGCGCTAGGGACTGAAGCTTTCTTT.

The rearrangement uses TRBV18 and TRBJ1-3; D is ambiguous. This CDR3 contains 15 residues. Trimming shortened V by 2 bases and J by 0 bases, and 8 bases separated the two germline ends. Germline CDR1 and CDR2: KGHSH and LQKENI. In DNA form, the CDR3 reads TGTGCCAGCTCACCAGCGATCGGCTCTGGAAACACCATATATTTT. It yields the protein CASSPAIGSGNTIYF.

A remark on this clone: Its ends do not fully match the called genes, so a read error is possible. The chain is built from TRBV5-6 and TRBJ1-2, with D tentatively TRBD1 (6 bases). The CDR3 covers 17 residues. Germline V CDR1 and CDR2: SGHDT, YYEEEE. CDR3 nucleotides: TGTGCCAGCAGATCCTTGAGCCGGGCAGGGGCAATGAAGGGCTGCACCTTC. As protein: CASRSLSRAGAMKGCTF.

CDR3 in amino acids: CASSGFSGGYTF. CDR3 bases: TGTGCCAGCAGTGGGTTCAGTGGCGGCTACACCTTC. The chain employs TRBV2 and TRBJ1-2; D gene unclear. The germline gives CDR1 SNHLY, CDR2 FYNNEI. Trimming stripped 4 bases from V and 8 bases from J, with 11 bases between. The CDR3 is made up of 12 amino acids.

The rearrangement joins TRBV28 to TRBJ1-5; D may be TRBD1 (5 bases). The V gene lost 4 bases and the J gene lost 0 bases, with 13 bases spanning the gap. Germline CDR1 reads MDHEN; CDR2 reads SYDVKM. This CDR3 contains 16 residues. CDR3 in amino acids: CASSSLDNYSNQPQHF. The DNA for the CDR3 is TGTGCCAGCAGTTCCCTGGACAATTATAGCAATCAGCCCCAGCATTTT.

V gene TRBV7-2 combines with J gene TRBJ2-7; 8 bases align to TRBD1. The CDR3 totals 17 residues. Trimming took 5 bases from V and 6 from J; bases not matched to a gene: 18. Germline lookup yields CDR1 SGHTA and CDR2 FQGNSA. The CDR3 DNA is TGTGCCAGCAGCCGGCGGTCTCTGGACAGGGAAAGGGGCGAGCAGTACTTC. The encoded protein is CASSRRSLDRERGEQYF.

This rearrangement joins TRBV19 to TRBJ1-2, with a tentative D call TRBD1 (6 bases). CDR3 length equals 14 residues. Germline assignment: CDR1 LNHDA and CDR2 SQIVND (reference sequence). V was clipped by 6 bases and J by 4 bases, with 15 bases between them. CDR3 protein: CASSPSYRAYGYTF. CDR3 nucleotide sequence: TGTGCCAGTAGCCCGAGTTACAGGGCCTATGGCTACACCTTC.

The V call is TRBV7-2, the J call TRBJ2-3; 10 bases agree with TRBD2. CDR1 and CDR2 from the germline V gene are SGHTA and FQGNSA. J was trimmed by 2 bases and V by 7 bases; bases with no gene match: 15. CDR3 length equals 18 residues. CDR3 nucleotides: TGTGCCAGCACCCCGGGGGCCCTAGCGGGGGTGATCACAGATACGCAGTATTTT. Its translation is CASTPGALAGVITDTQYF.

This clone was counted once. The V gene is TRBV7-7, the J gene TRBJ2-5, with 13 nucleotides matching TRBD2. Germline lookup yields CDR1 SSHAT and CDR2 FNYEAQ (reference sequence). V dropped 5 bases and J dropped 5; count of bases not matched to a gene: 11. This CDR3 has 17 residues. CDR3 bases: TGTGCCAGCAGCCCGTCGGGACTAGCGGGGCTCGGGGAGACCCAGTACTTC. Its protein is CASSPSGLAGLGETQYF.

The rearrangement links TRBV5-6 to TRBJ1-5; TRBD1 matches at 10 bases. Germline V gives CDR1 SGHDT, CDR2 YYEEEE. The CDR3 covers 18 residues. With V trimmed by 1 base and J by 1 base, 8 bases remained unmatched. CDR3 loop: CASSLSPGQGGSNQPQHF. The CDR3 nucleotides read TGTGCCAGCAGCTTGTCCCCAGGACAGGGGGGCAGCAATCAGCCCCAGCATTTT.

The rearrangement joins TRBV27 to TRBJ1-5; 10 nucleotides line up with TRBD1. CDR1 MNHEY and CDR2 SMNVEV come from the germline V gene (reference sequence). J was trimmed by 6 bases and V by 0 bases; bases with no gene match: 8. This CDR3 contains 17 residues. CDR3 nucleotide sequence: TGTGCCAGCAGTTTATCGGGGGACAGGGGAGGTCGTCAGCCCCAGCATTTT. Its translation: CASSLSGDRGGRQPQHF.

This clone was recorded only once. The rearrangement uses TRBV6-5 and TRBJ2-7, with D unclear. The CDR3 sequence is 12 residues long. The ends were cut back, 5 bases at V and 1 base at J, with 6 bases in the middle. CDR1 MNHEY and CDR2 SVGAGI come from the germline V gene. The CDR3: CASSTYSYEQYF. CDR3 sequence (DNA): TGTGCCAGCAGTACTTATTCCTACGAGCAGTACTTC.

The chain carries TRBV5-5 and TRBJ2-7; D not certain. V was shortened by 2 bases and J by 3 bases, with 9 bases between the two germline ends. The CDR3 contains 13 residues. Germline V gene data show CDR1 as SGHKS and CDR2 as YYEKEE (reference sequence). The CDR3 DNA reads TGTGCCAGCAGCTTCGACGGGTTCTACGAGCAGTACGTC. Its translation is CASSFDGFYEQYV.

CDR3 bases: TGCAGCGCAAAATTTTCCGGGTATGAGCAGTTCTTC. This sequence encodes CSAKFSGYEQFF. The chain has TRBV29-1 and TRBJ2-1; D ambiguous. The CDR3 has 12 amino acids. Germline V gives CDR1 SQVTM, CDR2 ANQGSEA. With 7 bases removed from V and 8 bases from J, the gap between germline ends came to 15 bases.

The chain uses TRBV6-1 and TRBJ1-4; 10 positions agree with TRBD1. CDR3 length: 14 amino acids. The V gene's germline CDR1 is MNHNS and CDR2 SASEGT. The V gene end was trimmed by 6 bases and the J gene end by 7 bases; junction bases not matched to a gene: 5. CDR3 in DNA: TGTGCCAGCAGGGACAGGGGGTATGGTGAAAAACTGTTTTTT. Protein product: CASRDRGYGEKLFF.

The gene calls are TRBV25-1 and TRBJ1-1; D is possibly TRBD1 (5 bases). Germline assignment: CDR1 MGHDK and CDR2 SYGVNS. This CDR3 has 15 amino acids. The germline V and J ends were trimmed by 7 bases and 2 bases, with 17 bases remaining between them. The CDR3 DNA follows: TGTGCCAGCAATCCCTTTGGGGCCGGTAACACTGAAGCTTTCTTT. This encodes CASNPFGAGNTEAFF.

The chain employs TRBV6-5 and TRBJ2-5; tentative D call: TRBD2 (6 bases). CDR1 is MNHEY and CDR2 is SVGAGI in the germline V gene. The CDR3 contains 14 residues. Deletions cut 2 bases from V and 4 bases from J, with 11 bases between. CDR3 nucleotides: TGTGCCAGCAGTTACGGCGGGGTGCGAGAGACCCAGTACTTC. Its protein is CASSYGGVRETQYF.

The rearrangement joins TRBV5-4 to TRBJ2-3, with 7 bases matching TRBD2. Germline assignment: CDR1 SGHNT and CDR2 YYREEE (reference sequence). The CDR3 covers 17 residues. V lost 1 base and J lost 1; bases outside the gene matches: 9. The CDR3 spells CASSLNPAGSRTDTQYF. CDR3 bases: TGTGCCAGCAGCTTGAATCCAGCGGGGAGTCGCACAGATACGCAGTATTTT.

The genes are TRBV19 and TRBJ1-1; D may be TRBD1 (6 bases). This CDR3 region has 15 residues. Trimming took off 5 bases at V and 4 bases at J, with 17 bases between the two ends. Germline CDR1 is LNHDA and CDR2 is SQIVND (reference sequence). The CDR3 reads CASSPRDTESTEAFF. The CDR3 nucleotides read TGTGCCAGTAGTCCCCGGGACACAGAGTCCACTGAAGCTTTCTTT. Combining the CDR3 with reference TRBV19 and TRBJ1-1 gives the whole variable domain DGGITQSPKYLFRKEGQNVTLSCEQNLNHDAMYWYRQDPGQGLRLIYYSQIVNDFQKGDIAEGYSVSREKKESFPLTVTSAQKNPTAFYLCASSPRDTESTEAFFGQGTRLTVV.

This clone was seen a few times. The V and J genes are TRBV28 and TRBJ1-2, with 8 bases fitting TRBD1. The V and J ends lost 6 bases and 5 bases, in that order; junction bases with no gene match: 8. Germline assignment: CDR1 MDHEN and CDR2 SYDVKM. The CDR3 length is 14 residues. Written as DNA, the CDR3 is TGTGCCAGCAGAGGCTTCGACAGGGGATATGGCTACACCTTC. The encoded protein is CASRGFDRGYGYTF.

V and J are TRBV28 and TRBJ1-6; TRBD1 is a possible D gene (6 bases). CDR1 is MDHEN and CDR2 is SYDVKM in the germline V gene. The CDR3 loop spans 14 amino acids. V lost 4 bases and J 9 bases, leaving 13 bases between the germline ends. In nucleotides, the CDR3 is TGTGCCAGCAGTTCACTGGACAGTACTTCACCCCTCCACTTT. Its protein product is CASSSLDSTSPLHF.